Sequencing of this T cell receptor beta chain was carried out in a study of regulatory T cells. Study outcomes and limitations: Hydrophobic residues at CDR3 positions 6 and 7 were enriched in conventional CD4+ T cells of CD3G-deficient patients.

With respect to this clone: As yet, its antigen is unknown.

CD4+ cells were sorted into CD25-high CD127-low regulatory cells and CD25-low CD127-high conventional cells. The CDR3 consists of 15 residues. Germline CDR1 is SGHRS and CDR2 is YFSETQ. V lost 4 bases and J 4 bases, leaving 14 bases between the germline ends. The PCR used 52 TRBV and 13 TRBJ primers. Data came from immunoSEQ multiplex PCR; TCRdb stores just in-frame clones and leaves some out. This table has about 35,000 clones, 89% appearing once. This TCR derives from a young adult with CD3G deficiency. V is TRBV5-1 and J is TRBJ2-2; D possibly matches TRBD1 or TRBD2 (5 bases each). Material: conventional CD4+ T cells sorted from blood. CDR3 protein: CASSARGAGTGELFF. CDR3 DNA sequence: TGCGCCAGCAGCGCCAGAGGGGCAGGCACCGGGGAGCTGTTTTTT.